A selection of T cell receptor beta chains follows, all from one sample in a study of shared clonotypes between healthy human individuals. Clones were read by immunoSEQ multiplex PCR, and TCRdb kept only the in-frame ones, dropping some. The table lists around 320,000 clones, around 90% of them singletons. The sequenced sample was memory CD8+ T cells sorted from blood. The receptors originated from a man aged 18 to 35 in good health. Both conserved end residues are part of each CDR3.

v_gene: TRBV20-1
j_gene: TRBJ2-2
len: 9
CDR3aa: CSDRTVLFF

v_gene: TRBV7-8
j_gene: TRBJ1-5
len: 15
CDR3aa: CASSPGKYSNQPQHF

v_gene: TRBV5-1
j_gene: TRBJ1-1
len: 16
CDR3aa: CASSLLAGGMNTEAFF

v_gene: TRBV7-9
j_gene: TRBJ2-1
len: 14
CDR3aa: CASRRAGTYNEQFF

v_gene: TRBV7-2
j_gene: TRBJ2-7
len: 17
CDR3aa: CASSSTGYAVSSYEQYF

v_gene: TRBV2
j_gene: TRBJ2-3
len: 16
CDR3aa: CASIPLAWGGGDTQYF

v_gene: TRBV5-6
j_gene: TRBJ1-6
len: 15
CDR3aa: CASSLLMGAHSPLHF

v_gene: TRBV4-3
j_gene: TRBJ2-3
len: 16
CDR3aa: CASSQEGAGEADTQYF

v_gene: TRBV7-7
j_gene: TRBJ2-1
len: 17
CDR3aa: CASSLTGAAGEGDEQFF

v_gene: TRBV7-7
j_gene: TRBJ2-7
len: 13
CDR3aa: CASSLVGGYEQYF

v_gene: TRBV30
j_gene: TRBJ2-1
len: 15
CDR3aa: CAWSNLAGGYNEQFF

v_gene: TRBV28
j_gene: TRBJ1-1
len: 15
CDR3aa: CASSTDREGDTEAFF

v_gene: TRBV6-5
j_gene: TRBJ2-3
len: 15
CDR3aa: CASSQDLAATDTQYF

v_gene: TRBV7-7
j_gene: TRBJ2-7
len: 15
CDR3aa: CASSPSGTASYEQYF

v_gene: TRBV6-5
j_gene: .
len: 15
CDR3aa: CASSYSQTATYEQYF

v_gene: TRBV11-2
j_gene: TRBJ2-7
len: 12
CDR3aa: CASSMDRHEQYF

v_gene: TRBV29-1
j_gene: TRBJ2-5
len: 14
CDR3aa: CSVDGLGTRGSQYF

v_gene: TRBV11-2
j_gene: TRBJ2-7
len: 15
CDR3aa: CASSLAIEGSYEQYF

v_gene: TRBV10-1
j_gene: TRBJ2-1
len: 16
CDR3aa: CASSELSSGSIDEQFF

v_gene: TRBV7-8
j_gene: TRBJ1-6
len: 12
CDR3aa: CASSPDSSPLHF

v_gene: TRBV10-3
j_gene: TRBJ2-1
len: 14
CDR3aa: CAISEGTDYNEQFF

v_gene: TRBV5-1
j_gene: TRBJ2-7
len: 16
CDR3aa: CASSLGWGGAPYEQYF

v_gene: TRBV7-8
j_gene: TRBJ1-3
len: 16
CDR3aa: CASSLAGEGSGNTIYF

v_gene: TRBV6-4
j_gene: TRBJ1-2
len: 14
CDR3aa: CASSEGQGAHGYTF

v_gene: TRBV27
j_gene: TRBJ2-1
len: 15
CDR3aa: CASSTGGGSYNEQFF

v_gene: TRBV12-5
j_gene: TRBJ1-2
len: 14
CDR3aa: CASGLGGVNYGYTF

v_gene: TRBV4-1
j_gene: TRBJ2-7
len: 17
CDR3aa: CASSHQVRDPGAYEQYF

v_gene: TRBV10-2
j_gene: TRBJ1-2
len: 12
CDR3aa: CASSEAGYGYTF

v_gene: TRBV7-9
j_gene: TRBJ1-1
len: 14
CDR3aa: CASSSRWVNTEAFF

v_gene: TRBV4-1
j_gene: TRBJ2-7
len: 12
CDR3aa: CASSQVLDEQYF

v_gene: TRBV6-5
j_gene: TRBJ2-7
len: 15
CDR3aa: CASSYSPGGGYEQYF

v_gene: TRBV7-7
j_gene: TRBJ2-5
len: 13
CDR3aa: CASSLGGKETQYF

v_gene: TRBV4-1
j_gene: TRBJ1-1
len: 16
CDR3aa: CASSQDRAGEDTEAFF

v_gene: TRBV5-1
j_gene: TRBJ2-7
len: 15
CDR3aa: CASSLTLGANYEQYF

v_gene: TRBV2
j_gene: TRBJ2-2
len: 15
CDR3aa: CASSGQVLLTGELFF

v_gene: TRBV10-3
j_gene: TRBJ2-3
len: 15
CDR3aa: CAISVERTNTDTQYF

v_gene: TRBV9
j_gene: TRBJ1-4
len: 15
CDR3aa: CASSVGTVDNEKLFF

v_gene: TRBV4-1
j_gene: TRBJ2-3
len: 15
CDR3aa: CASSTRTGWVDTQYF

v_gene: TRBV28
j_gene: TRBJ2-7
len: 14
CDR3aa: CASSPGTGVSEQYF

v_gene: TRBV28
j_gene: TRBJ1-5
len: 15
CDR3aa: CASSPWALSNQPQHF